This TCR beta chain emerged from a study of beta chain features in type 1 diabetes. This clone has only a few counts. Its antigen is undetermined. Study observations and caveats: When Type 1 diabetes patients were examined, their TCRB CDR3s proved moderately but significantly shorter in all four CD4+ subsets.

J lost 5 bases, V lost 4 bases, and 5 bases had no gene match. This CDR3 is built from 15 residues. Germline V gene sequence: CDR1 SGHDN, CDR2 FVKESK. The study reverse transcribed the entire isolated RNA, so it sequenced expressed TCRB transcripts. Here immunoSEQ multiplex PCR was the method, and the copy in TCRdb shows in-frame clones only, minus some. The data hold 300,000 to 400,000 clones, with around 9% observed a single time. The chain has TRBV14 and TRBJ2-2; the match to TRBD1 covers 9 bases. This TCR came from a young man with type 1 diabetes. Specimen: central memory CD4+ T cells from blood. The CDR3 DNA is TGTGCCAGCAGCCGGGGACAGGGTGGAACCGGGGAGCTGTTTTTT. Translation: CASSRGQGGTGELFF.